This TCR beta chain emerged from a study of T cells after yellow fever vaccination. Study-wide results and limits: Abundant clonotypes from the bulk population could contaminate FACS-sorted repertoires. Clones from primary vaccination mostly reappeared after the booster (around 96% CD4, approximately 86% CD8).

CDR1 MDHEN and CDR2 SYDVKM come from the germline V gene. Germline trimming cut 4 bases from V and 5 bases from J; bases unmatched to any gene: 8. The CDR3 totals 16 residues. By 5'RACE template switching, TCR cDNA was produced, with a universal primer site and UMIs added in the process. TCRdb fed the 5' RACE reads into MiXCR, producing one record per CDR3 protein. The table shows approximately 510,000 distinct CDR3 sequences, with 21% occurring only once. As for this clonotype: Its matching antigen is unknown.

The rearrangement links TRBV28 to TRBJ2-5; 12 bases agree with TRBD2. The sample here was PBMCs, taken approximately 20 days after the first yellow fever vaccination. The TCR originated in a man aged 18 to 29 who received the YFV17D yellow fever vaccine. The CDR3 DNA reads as TGTGCCAGCAGTTCCGGACTAGCGGGGCTCATGGAGACCCAGTACTTC. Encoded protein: CASSSGLAGLMETQYF.